This entry concerns a single TCR beta chain. Its antigen is as yet unknown. The data derive from a study of blood T cells in healthy people across ages. The study, taken as a whole, reports: When set beside aged donors, long-lived donors presented more naive CD4+ cells and higher diversity. Older individuals had lower TCR beta diversity per million T cells (the decline was roughly linear).

The CDR3 runs 15 residues. The ends lost 3 bases at V and 9 bases at J; junction bases unmatched: 9. The donors, all healthy, were Caucasians living in Russia, aged roughly 6 to 100. A sample-barcoded 5' primer and a J-beta primer mix were used in a second PCR of about 7 to 12 cycles. TCRdb re-analysed the 5' RACE reads in MiXCR, keeping a single row per CDR3 protein. The sample lists 800,000 or so distinct CDR3 sequences; about 25% were seen once. These data were also filed under a second study, of T cells of mothers and their children.

The chain employs TRBV12-3 or TRBV12-4 and TRBJ2-1; TRBD2 matches 9 bases. This clonotype was obtained from a boy between 5 and 17 years old in good health. The sample comprised blood. The CDR3 protein is CASSFSAGGFIEQFF. DNA for the CDR3: TGTGCCAGCAGTTTCTCAGCGGGAGGCTTTATTGAGCAGTTCTTC.